These 17 T cell receptor beta chains came from one sample sequenced in a study of blood T cells in healthy people across ages. With a J-beta primer mix and a sample-barcoded 5' primer, a second PCR ran about 7 to 12 cycles. TCRdb used MiXCR to reprocess the 5' RACE reads, holding one entry per CDR3 protein. The repertoire has approximately 670,000 distinct CDR3 sequences, less than 45% of them found once; the top ten carry 25% to 35%. Sequencing was carried out using blood. These receptors came from a man older than 75 in good health.

V usage is TRBV4-3 and J usage is TRBJ2-1, with TRBD1 as a possible D gene (5 bases). The DNA end is more similar to TRBJ2-7, so the J call may be wrong. CDR1 is LGHNA, CDR2 YSLEER, per germline. This CDR3 comprises 14 residues. The CDR3, as DNA: TGCGCCAGCCCCCTCGTGCCGACAGACAATGAGCAGTACTTC. Its protein product is CASPLVPTDNEQYF.

Concerning this clonotype: Its ends do not fully match the called genes, so a read error is possible. The V call is TRBV5-1, the J call TRBJ1-1; D is undetermined. This CDR3 has 13 amino acids. The germline V gene encodes CDR1 SGHRS and CDR2 YFSETQ. This chain's CDR3 is CASSKQPNTEAFF. The CDR3 DNA reads as TGTGCCAGCAGCAAACAGCCGAACACTGAAGCTTTCTTT.

The V gene is TRBV6-2 or TRBV6-3, the J gene TRBJ2-5; TRBD1 or TRBD2 may be the D gene (5 bases each). Looked up from germline, CDR1 is MNHEY and CDR2 is SVGEGT. Trimming shortened V by 2 bases and J by 5 bases, and 15 bases separated the two germline ends. The CDR3 has 15 amino acids. CDR3 amino acids: CASSYTGLSEETQYF. CDR3 nucleotides: TGTGCCAGCAGTTACACGGGGCTATCGGAGGAGACCCAGTACTTC.

There are a few counts of this clonotype. V and J are TRBV20-1 and TRBJ1-6; D is possibly TRBD1 (5 bases). V dropped 0 bases and J dropped 9 bases, with 12 bases sitting between them. This CDR3 has 14 residues. Germline CDR1 is DFQATT and CDR2 is SNEGSKA (reference sequence). In DNA form, the CDR3 reads TGCAGTGCTAGAGAACTAGGAGGGGTTTCACCCCTCCACTTT. Protein: CSARELGGVSPLHF.

This chain joins TRBV12-3 or TRBV12-4 and TRBJ2-3, with 7 bases lining up with TRBD2. With 6 bases clipped from V and 1 base from J, the junction kept 13 bases outside the gene matches. This CDR3 region has 17 residues. The CDR3 here is CASRPIRSGTGTDTQYF. In DNA, the CDR3 is TGTGCCAGCAGACCAATTAGGAGCGGGACCGGCACAGATACGCAGTATTTT.

This clonotype occurred many times. The gene calls are TRBV9 and TRBJ2-3, with D unresolved. CDR3 length: 12 residues. V was shortened by 0 bases and J by 3 bases, with 2 bases between the two germline ends. CDR1 SGDLS and CDR2 YYNGEE come from the germline V gene. In DNA, the CDR3 is TGTGCCAGCAGCGTAGATACAGATACGCAGTATTTT. This gives the protein CASSVDTDTQYF.

The chain couples TRBV4-2 to TRBJ2-5, with a tentative D call TRBD2 (6 bases). The ends were cut back, 0 bases at V and 11 bases at J, with 19 bases in the middle. CDR1 and CDR2 (germline): LGHNA, YNFKEQ. This CDR3 region has 15 residues. As DNA, the CDR3 is TGTGCCAGCAGCCAAGACGTGCGGGACTCACCAGAGCAGTACTTC. It encodes CASSQDVRDSPEQYF.

There are a few counts of this clonotype. The chain uses TRBV7-9 and TRBJ2-5; tentatively, D is TRBD1 (6 bases). CDR1 is SEHNR and CDR2 is FQNEAQ in the germline V gene (reference sequence). The CDR3 is made up of 13 amino acids. Trimming left V 2 bases short and J 3 bases short, with 7 bases between. CDR3 nucleotides: TGTGCCAGCAGCTTAAACAGGGAAGAGACCCAGTACTTC. Translation: CASSLNREETQYF.

The gene calls are TRBV7-2 and TRBJ1-1; the D is unclear. Germline loops: CDR1 SGHTA, CDR2 FQGNSA. The ends were cut back, 4 bases at V and 4 bases at J, with 16 bases in the middle. The CDR3 extends over 15 amino acids. CDR3 in amino acids: CASSSDGLRGTEAFF. CDR3 DNA sequence: TGTGCCAGCAGCTCGGACGGCTTGAGAGGCACTGAAGCTTTCTTT.

The V gene is TRBV6-2 or TRBV6-3, the J gene TRBJ1-5, with D perhaps matching TRBD1 (5 bases). Trimming removed 6 bases from V and 10 bases from J, with 22 bases in between. CDR1 is MNHEY and CDR2 is SVGEGT in the germline V gene. The CDR3 is 15 residues long. CDR3 nucleotide sequence: TGTGCCAGCAGACTGGGGGGGGAGGGAGGACGCCCCCAGCATTTT. Translated: CASRLGGEGGRPQHF.

This sequence joins TRBV7-2 and TRBJ2-4; no firm D call. CDR3 size: 19 residues. The germline V and J ends were trimmed by 5 bases and 0 bases, with 23 bases remaining between them. Germline-derived CDR1 and CDR2 are SGHTA and FQGNSA. CDR3 sequence reads: CASSLRPLTVEIAKNIQYF. The CDR3 DNA reads TGTGCCAGCAGCCTCCGACCTTTAACAGTGGAGATAGCCAAAAACATTCAGTACTTC.

The genes are TRBV20-1 and TRBJ2-1; 8 bases map to TRBD1. J gave up 7 bases and V 5 bases, and 13 bases lay outside the gene matches. Germline lookup yields CDR1 DFQATT and CDR2 SNEGSKA (reference sequence). This CDR3 spans 15 amino acids. CDR3: CSAPSAGTGINEQFF. CDR3 sequence (DNA): TGCAGTGCTCCTTCCGCCGGGACAGGCATTAATGAGCAGTTCTTC.

The chain couples TRBV7-2 to TRBJ1-2; D possibly corresponds to TRBD1 (6 bases). V lost 5 bases, J lost 8 bases, and 21 bases lay in between. Per germline, CDR1 SGHTA and CDR2 FQGNSA. CDR3 length: 15 amino acids. This CDR3 reads CASSPERAGAKGYTF. The DNA of the CDR3 is TGTGCCAGCAGCCCGGAAAGAGCGGGGGCGAAGGGCTACACCTTC.

The chain uses TRBV29-1 and TRBJ2-1; 9 bases align to TRBD2. Germline CDR1 reads SQVTM; CDR2 reads ANQGSEA. Trimming at V came to 4 bases and at J to 9 bases, leaving 7 bases not matched to a gene. The CDR3 covers 13 residues. The DNA for the CDR3 is TGCAGCGTTGCTGCGGGGGGGCCGGGTGAGCAGTTCTTC. Amino acids: CSVAAGGPGEQFF.

The gene calls are TRBV12-3 or TRBV12-4 and TRBJ2-3; D gene uncertain. V lost 3 bases, J lost 7 bases, and 11 bases lay in between. The CDR3 consists of 13 residues. The CDR3 DNA reads as TGTGCCAGCAGTTTCGAGTTGGGAAATACGCAGTATTTT. Translated: CASSFELGNTQYF.

In its sample, this clonotype was seen once. One end of the junction is discordant with germline, which a read error may explain. This sequence joins TRBV20-1 and TRBJ2-5; 10 positions agree with TRBD2. This CDR3 comprises 14 residues. The germline gives CDR1 DFQATT, CDR2 SNEGSKA (reference sequence). The CDR3 DNA reads as TGCAGTACTAGAGAAAGCGGGAGGGCAGAGACCCAGTACTTC. It encodes CSTRESGRAETQYF.

This clonotype was seen a handful of times. This sequence joins TRBV27 and TRBJ2-7; 7 bases are a match to TRBD1. This CDR3 contains 14 residues. Germline CDR1 MNHEY, CDR2 SMNVEV (reference sequence). V trimming: 7 bases; J trimming: 2 bases; junction bases outside the gene matches: 8. For the CDR3, the DNA is TGTGCCAGCACGGAGACAGGGTGGCCCTACGAGCAGTACTTC. This codes for CASTETGWPYEQYF.